This TCR beta chain was sequenced for a study of CD8 T cells in ankylosing spondylitis. Study-level points and caveats: Some of these motif variants have turned up before, in reports on reactive arthritis synovial fluid and blood. A motif in TCR beta, a set of eight highly homologous variants, appeared characteristic of ankylosing spondylitis blood.

Making use of molecular barcodes, quantitative 5'-RACE generated TCR beta libraries. Via MiXCR, TCRdb re-called the 5' RACE reads, giving one row per CDR3 protein. The sample has roughly 200,000 distinct CDR3 sequences, roughly 13% seen once. In this sample, this clonotype turned up a few times. Its antigen is currently unknown. This CDR3 has 12 amino acids. Germline assignment: CDR1 SGHDT and CDR2 YYEEEE. Trimming took 0 bases from V and 10 from J; bases not matched to a gene: 1. Sample: blood, either unsorted or a sorted T cell fraction (not recorded which). The TCR sequence derives from a male donor with ankylosing spondylitis or in good health (not recorded which). This chain connects TRBV5-6 to TRBJ2-3; 8 nucleotides match TRBD2. This CDR3 is CASSLVAGSQYF. The DNA of the CDR3 is TGTGCCAGCAGCTTGGTAGCGGGATCGCAGTATTTT.